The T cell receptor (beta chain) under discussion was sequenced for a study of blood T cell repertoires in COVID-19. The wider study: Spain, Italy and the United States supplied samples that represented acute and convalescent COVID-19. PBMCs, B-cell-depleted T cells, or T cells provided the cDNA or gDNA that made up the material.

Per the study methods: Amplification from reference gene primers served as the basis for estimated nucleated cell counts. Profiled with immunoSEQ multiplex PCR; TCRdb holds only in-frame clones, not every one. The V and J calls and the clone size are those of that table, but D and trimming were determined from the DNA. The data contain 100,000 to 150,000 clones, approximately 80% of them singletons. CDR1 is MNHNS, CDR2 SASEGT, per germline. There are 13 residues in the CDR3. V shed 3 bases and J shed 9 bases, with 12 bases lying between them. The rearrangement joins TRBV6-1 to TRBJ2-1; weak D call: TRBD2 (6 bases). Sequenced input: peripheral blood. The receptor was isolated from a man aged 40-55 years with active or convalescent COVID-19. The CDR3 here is CASSDGVEGEQFF. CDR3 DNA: TGTGCCAGCAGTGATGGGGTGGAGGGTGAGCAGTTCTTC.